This T cell receptor (beta chain) was recorded in a study of OX40 agonist ivuxolimab in advanced cancers. Overall study context: The patients received ivuxolimab by intravenous route every 2 weeks at 0.01 to 10 mg/kg.

At baseline, cycle 4 day 1, and cycle 7 day 1, blood was sampled. Trimming removed 0 bases from V and 4 bases from J, with 7 bases in between. The length of the CDR3 is 14 residues. From germline, CDR1 is MNHNY and CDR2 SVGAGI (reference sequence). The method was immunoSEQ multiplex PCR; TCRdb's version includes in-frame clones alone and lacks a portion of them. The sample records more than 95,000 clones, 85% to 95% being singletons. Regarding this clone: The antigen is undetermined.

General study results and limits: At 0.1 to 3.0 mg/kg, CD4+ and CD8+ blood T cells expanded clonally by week 6.

The rearrangement uses TRBV6-6 and TRBJ1-3; no reliable D call. Material: CD4+ or CD8+ T cells sorted from blood, obtained in a trial of the OX40 agonist ivuxolimab. The sequence was collected from an adult with an advanced solid tumor such as melanoma, head and neck, liver or kidney cancer. CDR3 DNA: TGTGCCAGCAGTTACTCGTCCGCCGGAAACACCATATATTTT. As protein: CASSYSSAGNTIYF.